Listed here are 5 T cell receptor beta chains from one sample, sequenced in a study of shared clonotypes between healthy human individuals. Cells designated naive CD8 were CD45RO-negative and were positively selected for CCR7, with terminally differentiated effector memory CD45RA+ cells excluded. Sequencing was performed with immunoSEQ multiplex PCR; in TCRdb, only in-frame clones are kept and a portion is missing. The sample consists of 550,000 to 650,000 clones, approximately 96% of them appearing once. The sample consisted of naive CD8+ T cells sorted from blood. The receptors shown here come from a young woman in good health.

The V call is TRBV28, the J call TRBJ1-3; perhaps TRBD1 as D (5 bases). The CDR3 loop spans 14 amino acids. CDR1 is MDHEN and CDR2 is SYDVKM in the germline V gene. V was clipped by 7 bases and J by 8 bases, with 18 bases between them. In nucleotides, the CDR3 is TGTGCCAGCATCCAGACGGGCAGGGCTGACACCATATATTTT. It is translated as CASIQTGRADTIYF. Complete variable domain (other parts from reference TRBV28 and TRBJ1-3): DVKVTQSSRYLVKRTGEKVFLECVQDMDHENMFWYRQDPGLGLRLIYFSYDVKMKEKGDIPEGYSVSREKKERFSLILESASTNQTSMYLCASIQTGRADTIYFGEGSWLTVV.

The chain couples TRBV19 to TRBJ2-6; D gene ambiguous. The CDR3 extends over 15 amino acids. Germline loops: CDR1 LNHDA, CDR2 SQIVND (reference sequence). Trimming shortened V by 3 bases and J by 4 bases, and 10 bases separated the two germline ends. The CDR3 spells CASSIWARGANVLTF. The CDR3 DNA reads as TGTGCCAGTAGTATTTGGGCCAGGGGGGCCAACGTCCTGACTTTC.

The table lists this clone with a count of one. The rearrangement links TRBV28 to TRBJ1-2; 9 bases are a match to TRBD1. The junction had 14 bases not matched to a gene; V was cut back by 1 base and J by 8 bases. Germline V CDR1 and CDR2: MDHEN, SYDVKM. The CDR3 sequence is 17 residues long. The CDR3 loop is CASSLLRLGQGGGGYTF. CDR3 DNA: TGTGCCAGCAGTTTATTACGGCTGGGACAGGGCGGAGGAGGCTACACCTTC.

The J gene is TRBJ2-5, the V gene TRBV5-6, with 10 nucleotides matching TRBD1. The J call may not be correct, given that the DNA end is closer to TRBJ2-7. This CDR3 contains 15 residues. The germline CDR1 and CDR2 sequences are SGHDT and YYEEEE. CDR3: CASSATGTGDYEQYF. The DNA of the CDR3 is TGTGCCAGCAGCGCTACCGGGACAGGGGACTACGAGCAGTACTTC.

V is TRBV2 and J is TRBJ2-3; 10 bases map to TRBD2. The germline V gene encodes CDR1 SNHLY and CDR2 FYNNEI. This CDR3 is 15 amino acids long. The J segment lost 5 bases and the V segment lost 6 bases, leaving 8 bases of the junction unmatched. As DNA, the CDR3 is TGTGCCAGCAGGGAAAGAGCGGGAGGGGGAGATACGCAGTATTTT. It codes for CASRERAGGGDTQYF.